This TCR beta chain derives from a study of Ad26.COV2.S vaccination and SARS-CoV-2 variants. Study overall: Donor had been placed in the Ad26.COV2.S arm of the COV1001 trial. Administration of Ad26.COV2.S was intramuscular, either once or twice 56 days apart. Broader study findings: Higher spike-specific TCR breadth was found in vaccine recipients than in placebo recipients.

Treatment of the sample: 19 received Ad26.COV2.S at low or high dose, single or two shots; 5 received placebo; per-sample allocation not given. Specimen acquisition occurred on day 63 following the initial vaccine or placebo injection. Clones were read by immunoSEQ multiplex PCR, and TCRdb kept only the in-frame ones, dropping some. The data hold fewer than 800,000 clones, with about 89% observed a single time. A word on this clone: Its antigen is as yet unknown.

The receptor was isolated from a person between 18 and 65 years old who received the Ad26.COV2.S COVID-19 vaccine or a placebo. The input for sequencing was peripheral blood, taken in a trial of Ad26.COV2.S vaccine versus placebo.

The CDR3 sequence is CASGPALGSPLHF. In DNA, the CDR3 is TGTGCCAGCGGCCCAGCGCTGGGTTCACCCCTCCACTTT. The V call is TRBV2, the J call TRBJ1-6; D uncertain. Germline-derived CDR1 and CDR2 are SNHLY and FYNNEI. V lost 8 bases to trimming and J lost 9 bases, with 14 bases between them. The CDR3 extends over 13 amino acids.